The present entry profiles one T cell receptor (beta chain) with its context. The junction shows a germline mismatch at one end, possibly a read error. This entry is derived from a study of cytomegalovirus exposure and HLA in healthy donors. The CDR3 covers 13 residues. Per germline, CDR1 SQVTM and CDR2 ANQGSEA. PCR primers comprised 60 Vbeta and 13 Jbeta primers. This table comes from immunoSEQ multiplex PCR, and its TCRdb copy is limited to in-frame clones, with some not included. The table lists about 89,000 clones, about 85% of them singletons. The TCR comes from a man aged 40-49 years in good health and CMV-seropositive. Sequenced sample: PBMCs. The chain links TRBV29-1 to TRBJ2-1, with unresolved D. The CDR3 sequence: CTVSHLLYNEQFF. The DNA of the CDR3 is TGCACCGTTTCACATCTCTTATACAATGAGCAGTTCTTC.